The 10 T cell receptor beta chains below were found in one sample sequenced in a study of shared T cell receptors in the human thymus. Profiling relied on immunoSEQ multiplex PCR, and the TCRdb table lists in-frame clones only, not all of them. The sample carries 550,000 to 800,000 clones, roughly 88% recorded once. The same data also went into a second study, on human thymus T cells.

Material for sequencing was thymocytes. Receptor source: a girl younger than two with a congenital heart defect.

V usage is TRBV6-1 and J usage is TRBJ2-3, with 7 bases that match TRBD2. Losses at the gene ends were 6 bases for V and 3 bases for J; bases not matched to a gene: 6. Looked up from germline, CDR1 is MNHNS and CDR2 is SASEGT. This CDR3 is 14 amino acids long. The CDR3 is CASRDQGLTDTQYF. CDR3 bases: TGTGCCAGCAGAGATCAGGGACTAACAGATACGCAGTATTTT.

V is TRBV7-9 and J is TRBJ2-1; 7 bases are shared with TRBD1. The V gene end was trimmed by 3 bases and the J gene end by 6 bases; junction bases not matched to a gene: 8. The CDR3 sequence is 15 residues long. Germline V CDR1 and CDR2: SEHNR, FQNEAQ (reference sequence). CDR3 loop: CASSFPRGRFNEQFF. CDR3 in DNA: TGTGCCAGCAGCTTTCCGAGGGGGCGATTCAATGAGCAGTTCTTC.

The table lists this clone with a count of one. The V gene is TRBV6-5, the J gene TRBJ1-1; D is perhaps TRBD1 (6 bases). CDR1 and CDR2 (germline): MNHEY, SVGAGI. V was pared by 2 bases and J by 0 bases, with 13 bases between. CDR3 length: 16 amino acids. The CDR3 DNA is TGTGCCAGCAGTTACCATCTCGACAGGATGAACACTGAAGCTTTCTTT. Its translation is CASSYHLDRMNTEAFF.

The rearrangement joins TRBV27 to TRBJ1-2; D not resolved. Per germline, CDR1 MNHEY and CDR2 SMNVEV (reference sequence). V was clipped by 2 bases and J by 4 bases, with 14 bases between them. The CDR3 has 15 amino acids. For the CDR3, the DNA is TGTGCCAGCAGTTTAGAGTCCGATCTCCTCTATGGCTACACCTTC. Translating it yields CASSLESDLLYGYTF.

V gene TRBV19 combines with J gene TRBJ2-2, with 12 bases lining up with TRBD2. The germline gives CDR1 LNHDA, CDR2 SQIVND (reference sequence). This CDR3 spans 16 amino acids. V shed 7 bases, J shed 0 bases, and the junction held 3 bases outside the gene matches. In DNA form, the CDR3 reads TGTGCCAGTATGCCTAGCGGGGGGGCGAACACCGGGGAGCTGTTTTTT. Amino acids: CASMPSGGANTGELFF.

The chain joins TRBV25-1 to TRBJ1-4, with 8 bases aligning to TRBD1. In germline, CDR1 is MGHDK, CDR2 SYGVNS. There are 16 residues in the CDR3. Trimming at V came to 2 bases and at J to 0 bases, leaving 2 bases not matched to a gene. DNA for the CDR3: TGTGCCAGCAGTGAAGCAGGGGGCCCAACTAATGAAAAACTGTTTTTT. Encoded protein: CASSEAGGPTNEKLFF.

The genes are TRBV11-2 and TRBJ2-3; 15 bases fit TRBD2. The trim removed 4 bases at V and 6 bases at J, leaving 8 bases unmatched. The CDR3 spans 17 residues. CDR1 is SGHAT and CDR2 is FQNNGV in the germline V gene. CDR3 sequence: CASSSLWTSGGVDTQYF. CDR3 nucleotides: TGTGCCAGCAGCTCCCTTTGGACTAGCGGGGGGGTCGATACGCAGTATTTT. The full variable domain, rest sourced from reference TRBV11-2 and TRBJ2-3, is EAGVAQSPRYKIIEKRQSVAFWCNPISGHATLYWYQQILGQGPKLLIQFQNNGVVDDSQLPKDRFSAERLKGVDSTLKIQPAKLEDSAVYLCASSSLWTSGGVDTQYFGPGTRLTVL.

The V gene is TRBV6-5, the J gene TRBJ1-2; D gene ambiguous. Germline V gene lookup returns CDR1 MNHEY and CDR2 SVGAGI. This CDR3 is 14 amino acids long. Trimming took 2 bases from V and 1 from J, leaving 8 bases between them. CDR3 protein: CASSYGRFNYGYTF. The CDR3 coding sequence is TGTGCCAGCAGTTACGGTAGATTTAACTATGGCTACACCTTC.

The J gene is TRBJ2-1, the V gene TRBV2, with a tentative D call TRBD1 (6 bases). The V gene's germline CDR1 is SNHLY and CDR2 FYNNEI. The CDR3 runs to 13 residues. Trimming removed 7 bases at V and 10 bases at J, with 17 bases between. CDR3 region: CASMETGTNEQFF. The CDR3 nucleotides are TGTGCCAGCATGGAAACCGGGACAAACGAGCAGTTCTTC.

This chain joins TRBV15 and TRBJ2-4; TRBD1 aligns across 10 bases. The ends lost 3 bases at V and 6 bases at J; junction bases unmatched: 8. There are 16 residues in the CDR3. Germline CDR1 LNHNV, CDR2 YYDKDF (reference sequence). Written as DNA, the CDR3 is TGTGCCACCAGCAGGGCCTTGGACAGGGGGGTAAACATTCAGTACTTC. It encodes CATSRALDRGVNIQYF. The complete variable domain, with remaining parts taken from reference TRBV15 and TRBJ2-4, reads DAMVIQNPRYQVTQFGKPVTLSCSQTLNHNVMYWYQQKSSQAPKLLFHYYDKDFNNEADTPDNFQSRRPNTSFCFLDIRSPGLGDTAMYLCATSRALDRGVNIQYFGAGTRLSVL.